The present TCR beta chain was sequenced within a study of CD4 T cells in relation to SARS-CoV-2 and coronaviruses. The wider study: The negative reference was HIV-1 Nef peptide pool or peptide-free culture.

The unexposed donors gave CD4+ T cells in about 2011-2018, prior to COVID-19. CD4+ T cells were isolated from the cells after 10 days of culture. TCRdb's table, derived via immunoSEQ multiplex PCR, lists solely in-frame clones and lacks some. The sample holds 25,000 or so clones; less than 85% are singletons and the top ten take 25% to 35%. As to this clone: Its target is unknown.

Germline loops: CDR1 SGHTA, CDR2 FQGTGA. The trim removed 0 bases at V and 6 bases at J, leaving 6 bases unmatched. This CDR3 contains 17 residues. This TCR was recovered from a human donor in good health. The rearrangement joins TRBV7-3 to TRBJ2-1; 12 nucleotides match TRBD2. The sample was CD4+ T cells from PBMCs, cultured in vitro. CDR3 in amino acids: CASSLTGRLAGVNEQFF. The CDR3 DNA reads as TGTGCCAGCAGCTTAACGGGTCGACTAGCGGGAGTCAATGAGCAGTTCTTC.